This T cell receptor beta chain was retrieved from a study of OX40 agonist ivuxolimab in advanced cancers. Across the study: Males comprised about 84% of the group, whose mean age was approximately 62 years (range roughly 20 to 85).

Samples of blood were obtained at baseline, on cycle 4 day 1, and on cycle 7 day 1. The CDR3 covers 14 residues. In germline, CDR1 is MNHEY, CDR2 SVGAGI. V gave up 6 bases and J gave up 9 bases; unmatched junction bases: 4. TCRdb's table, derived via immunoSEQ multiplex PCR, lists solely in-frame clones and lacks some. Altogether around 26,000 clones are present, about 86% being singletons, with the ten largest covering about 25%. This chain uses TRBV6-5 with TRBJ1-6; 11 bases agree with TRBD1. The starting material was CD4+ or CD8+ T cells sorted from blood, obtained in a trial of the OX40 agonist ivuxolimab. This receptor was obtained from an adult with an advanced solid tumor such as melanoma, head and neck, liver or kidney cancer. The CDR3 sequence: CASSPGQGASPLHF. CDR3 DNA: TGTGCCAGCAGCCCCGGACAGGGGGCTTCACCCCTCCACTTT.